This TCR beta chain was identified in a study of early T cells in non-severe SARS-CoV-2 infection. Regarding the study as a whole: VDJdb-based annotation leaned toward anti-spike CD8 responses and missed private and CD4 specificities.

V was pared by 5 bases and J by 5 bases, with 11 bases of the junction left unmatched. This CDR3 is 14 amino acids long. In germline, CDR1 is DFQATT, CDR2 SNEGSKA (reference sequence). In the case of this clonotype: Its antigen is currently unknown.

Tagging with unique molecular identifiers was applied to individual cDNA molecules. TCRdb re-derived calls from the 5' RACE reads in MiXCR, one entry per CDR3 protein. The sample includes tens of thousands of distinct CDR3 sequences, roughly 7.9% of them seen just once. The clonotype was recovered from an adult who was a healthcare worker with PCR-confirmed SARS-CoV-2 infection or an uninfected control (not recorded which). Sample: whole blood, taken at baseline. J is TRBJ1-1 and V is TRBV20-1; 7 bases line up with TRBD1. The CDR3 sequence: CSAPRQGRSTEAFF. The CDR3 DNA reads TGCAGTGCTCCCAGACAGGGTCGATCTACTGAAGCTTTCTTT.